This T cell receptor (beta chain) was captured in a study of vaccination effects on CD4 cells after COVID-19. About the study: Three patients who were convalescent were sampled early, at day +14, and again late after vaccination.

On this clone: The antigen is unknown.

Only in-frame clones appear in the TCRdb table, and some are missing; sequencing was by immunoSEQ multiplex PCR. The sample has around 44,000 clones; 76% are singletons. The V gene's germline CDR1 is MNHNY and CDR2 SVGAGI (reference sequence). This CDR3 is built from 17 residues. Trimming took 5 bases from V and 1 from J, leaving 17 bases between them. Investigators separated out CD4+ T cells once around eleven days of culture had passed. It was between March and December 2020 that the person had a SARS-CoV-2 infection confirmed by PCR. Two-dose BNT162b2 or mRNA-1273 vaccination was given to participants.

The chain employs TRBV6-6 and TRBJ1-4; D gene ambiguous. This receptor was taken from a human donor who had a prior SARS-CoV-2 infection. Material: CD4+ T cells from PBMCs cultured without peptide, obtained after COVID-19 vaccination. DNA of the CDR3: TGTGCCAGCAGTCCTTGGACCCACGTGGGAACTAATGAAAAACTGTTTTTT. Its translation is CASSPWTHVGTNEKLFF.